The sample holds many counts of the clone carrying this T cell receptor beta chain. TCRdb redid the calling of the 5' RACE reads with MiXCR, one entry per CDR3 protein. The sample contains fewer than 60,000 distinct CDR3 sequences, around 4.6% of which appear only once. This specimen comes from a study of early T cells in non-severe SARS-CoV-2 infection. CDR1 is GTSNPN and CDR2 is SVGIG in the germline V gene (reference sequence). V lost 2 bases, J lost 2 bases, and 13 bases lay in between. CDR3 length equals 14 residues. V and J are TRBV30 and TRBJ2-7; D is perhaps TRBD2 (5 bases). The sequencing input was whole blood. The receptor was isolated from an adult who was a healthcare worker with PCR-confirmed SARS-CoV-2 infection or an uninfected control (not recorded which). Here the CDR3 reads CAWSPLSGAYEQYF. In DNA, the CDR3 is TGTGCCTGGAGTCCTCTTTCCGGGGCCTACGAGCAGTACTTC. The complete variable domain, with remaining parts taken from reference TRBV30 and TRBJ2-7, reads SQTIHQWPATLVQPVGSPLSLECTVEGTSNPNLYWYRQAAGRGLQLLFYSVGIGQISSEVPQNLSASRPQDRQFILSSKKLLLSDSGFYLCAWSPLSGAYEQYFGPGTRLTVT.